This is a list of T cell receptor beta chains from one sample in a study of neurological immune-mediated disorders. TCRdb re-analysed the 5' RACE reads in MiXCR, keeping a single row per CDR3 protein. The sample gives over 90,000 distinct CDR3 sequences, 9.5% to 14% of which show up once; approximately 3.4% is in the top ten. The sequencing input was PBMCs. Receptor source: a female donor with HTLV-1-associated myelopathy (HAM/TSP). Both conserved end residues are part of each CDR3. D genes are given only for firm matches. Size is omitted from some rows. Given values are once, few, many or a class for expanded clones.

v_gene: TRBV12-3/TRBV12-4
j_gene: TRBJ2-2
d_gene: TRBD2
abundance: many
CDR3aa: CASSLGGAGELFF
CDR3nt: TGTGCCAGCAGTTTGGGGGGGGCCGGGGAGCTGTTTTTT

v_gene: TRBV29-1
j_gene: TRBJ2-1
d_gene: TRBD1
abundance: -
CDR3aa: CSLRQGWNEQFF
CDR3nt: TGCAGCCTCAGACAGGGCTGGAATGAGCAGTTCTTC

v_gene: TRBV11-1
j_gene: TRBJ2-3
d_gene: -
abundance: many
CDR3aa: CASSLWDTDTQYF
CDR3nt: TGTGCCAGCAGCTTATGGGACACAGATACGCAGTATTTT

v_gene: TRBV10-3
j_gene: TRBJ2-5
d_gene: -
abundance: many
CDR3aa: CAISESGTQETQYF
CDR3nt: TGTGCCATCAGTGAGTCGGGGACCCAAGAGACCCAGTACTTC

v_gene: TRBV15
j_gene: TRBJ2-1
d_gene: -
abundance: many
CDR3aa: CATSRVGDYNEQFF
CDR3nt: TGTGCCACCAGCAGAGTGGGGGACTACAATGAGCAGTTCTTC

v_gene: TRBV30
j_gene: TRBJ1-6
d_gene: -
abundance: few
CDR3aa: CAWGGRGVSPLHF
CDR3nt: TGTGCCTGGGGAGGACGAGGGGTATCACCCCTCCACTTT

v_gene: TRBV28
j_gene: TRBJ2-5
d_gene: -
abundance: many
CDR3aa: CASSVPDLWETQYF
CDR3nt: TGTGCCAGCAGCGTACCTGACCTCTGGGAGACCCAGTACTTC

v_gene: TRBV5-1
j_gene: TRBJ1-4
d_gene: -
abundance: many
CDR3aa: CASSLEPGSNEKLFF
CDR3nt: TGCGCCAGCAGCTTGGAGCCCGGCTCTAATGAAAAACTGTTTTTT

v_gene: TRBV5-1
j_gene: TRBJ2-3
d_gene: TRBD2
abundance: many
CDR3aa: CASSLSVGRTSPDTQYF
CDR3nt: TGCGCCAGCAGCTTGTCGGTTGGTAGGACTAGTCCAGATACGCAGTATTTT

v_gene: TRBV5-4
j_gene: TRBJ2-2
d_gene: -
abundance: many
CDR3aa: CASSLERGGSRGTGELFF
CDR3nt: TGTGCCAGCAGCTTGGAGAGAGGTGGCAGTCGGGGCACCGGGGAGCTGTTTTTT

v_gene: TRBV5-1
j_gene: TRBJ1-6
d_gene: -
abundance: -
CDR3aa: CASSLGRLLEHNSPLHF
CDR3nt: TGCGCCAGCAGCCTTGGCAGGTTACTGGAACATAATTCACCCCTCCACTTT

v_gene: TRBV7-9
j_gene: TRBJ2-5
d_gene: -
abundance: many
CDR3aa: CASSLGIGETQYF
CDR3nt: TGTGCCAGCAGCTTAGGAATAGGCGAGACCCAGTACTTC

v_gene: TRBV12-3/TRBV12-4
j_gene: TRBJ1-1
d_gene: TRBD1
abundance: many
CDR3aa: CASSPTGVNTEAFF
CDR3nt: TGTGCCAGCAGTCCGACAGGGGTGAACACTGAAGCTTTCTTT

v_gene: TRBV25-1
j_gene: TRBJ2-7
d_gene: -
abundance: many
CDR3aa: CASSSTRGYEQYF
CDR3nt: TGTGCCAGCAGTTCGACCAGGGGATACGAGCAGTACTTC

v_gene: TRBV5-1
j_gene: TRBJ2-2
d_gene: -
abundance: many
CDR3aa: CASSEGTRQNTGELFF
CDR3nt: TGCGCCAGCAGCGAAGGGACGAGACAGAACACCGGGGAGCTGTTTTTT

v_gene: TRBV5-1
j_gene: TRBJ2-7
d_gene: -
abundance: few
CDR3aa: CASREDAFYEQYF
CDR3nt: TGCGCCAGCAGAGAGGACGCGTTTTACGAGCAGTACTTC

v_gene: TRBV6-5
j_gene: TRBJ2-7
d_gene: -
abundance: many
CDR3aa: CASSYPDSYEQYF
CDR3nt: TGTGCCAGCAGTTACCCCGACAGCTACGAGCAGTACTTC

v_gene: TRBV7-8
j_gene: TRBJ2-5
d_gene: TRBD1
abundance: many
CDR3aa: CASSLSGTGSVETQYF
CDR3nt: TGTGCCAGCAGCTTATCCGGGACAGGGAGCGTTGAGACCCAGTACTTC

v_gene: TRBV20-1
j_gene: TRBJ2-7
d_gene: TRBD2
abundance: many
CDR3aa: CSASFSGGAHEQYF
CDR3nt: TGCAGTGCCAGTTTTAGCGGGGGGGCGCACGAGCAGTACTTC

v_gene: TRBV20-1
j_gene: TRBJ2-3
d_gene: TRBD2
abundance: many
CDR3aa: CSVGADPLGGNTQYF
CDR3nt: TGCAGTGTCGGGGCCGATCCCTTGGGGGGGAATACGCAGTATTTT

v_gene: TRBV4-1
j_gene: TRBJ2-5
d_gene: -
abundance: many
CDR3aa: CASSQDGSRGYQETQYF
CDR3nt: TGCGCCAGCAGCCAAGATGGTTCAAGGGGGTACCAAGAGACCCAGTACTTC

v_gene: TRBV5-1
j_gene: TRBJ1-3
d_gene: TRBD1
abundance: many
CDR3aa: CASSAWDSDSGNTIYF
CDR3nt: TGCGCCAGCAGCGCCTGGGACAGTGACTCTGGAAACACCATATATTTT

v_gene: TRBV5-1
j_gene: TRBJ2-7
d_gene: -
abundance: once
CDR3aa: CASSLNRDTRTYEQYF
CDR3nt: TGCGCCAGCAGCTTAAACCGGGACACTCGGACCTACGAGCAGTACTTC

v_gene: TRBV7-3
j_gene: TRBJ2-1
d_gene: -
abundance: many
CDR3aa: CASSSKGGIGNEQFF
CDR3nt: TGTGCCAGCAGCTCTAAGGGGGGGATCGGCAATGAGCAGTTCTTC

v_gene: TRBV11-2
j_gene: TRBJ2-1
d_gene: TRBD2
abundance: few
CDR3aa: CASSFGGGGNEQFF
CDR3nt: TGTGCCAGCAGCTTTGGCGGGGGGGGCAATGAGCAGTTCTTC

v_gene: TRBV6-5
j_gene: TRBJ2-1
d_gene: TRBD2
abundance: many
CDR3aa: CASSYPRLAGGHNEQFF
CDR3nt: TGTGCCAGCAGTTATCCGCGACTAGCGGGGGGCCACAATGAGCAGTTCTTC

v_gene: TRBV7-7
j_gene: TRBJ2-2
d_gene: -
abundance: many
CDR3aa: CASSLSGTGELFF
CDR3nt: TGTGCCAGCAGCCTCAGTGGGACCGGGGAGCTGTTTTTT

v_gene: TRBV28
j_gene: TRBJ2-1
d_gene: TRBD1
abundance: many
CDR3aa: CATSAGTGGGEQFF
CDR3nt: TGTGCCACCTCCGCGGGCACAGGGGGCGGGGAGCAGTTCTTC

v_gene: TRBV5-1
j_gene: TRBJ1-2
d_gene: TRBD1
abundance: many
CDR3aa: CASSLEGQGYGYTF
CDR3nt: TGCGCCAGCAGCTTGGAGGGACAGGGCTATGGCTACACCTTC

v_gene: TRBV12-3/TRBV12-4
j_gene: TRBJ2-1
d_gene: -
abundance: many
CDR3aa: CASSLPPRIRQDNEQFF
CDR3nt: TGTGCCAGCAGTTTACCTCCGAGGATTCGACAGGACAATGAGCAGTTCTTC

v_gene: TRBV12-3/TRBV12-4
j_gene: TRBJ2-2
d_gene: -
abundance: many
CDR3aa: CASSPTGTRTGELFF
CDR3nt: TGTGCCAGCAGTCCTACCGGGACAAGAACCGGGGAGCTGTTTTTT

v_gene: TRBV10-3
j_gene: TRBJ2-7
d_gene: TRBD2
abundance: many
CDR3aa: CAIRAGTSGDEQYF
CDR3nt: TGTGCCATCAGAGCCGGGACTAGCGGGGACGAGCAGTACTTC